A selection of T cell receptor beta chains follows, all from one sample in a study of cytomegalovirus exposure and HLA in healthy donors. Here immunoSEQ multiplex PCR was the method, and the copy in TCRdb shows in-frame clones only, minus some. The table includes tens of thousands of clones, approximately 70% detected once. Sequencing was carried out using PBMCs. The receptors were sampled from a man in his forties or fifties in good health and CMV-seronegative. CDR3s include the opening cysteine and the closing phenylalanine or tryptophan. Fields, in order: J gene, V gene, clone size, D gene, CDR3 protein, CDR3 DNA. The D gene is left open where the match is weak. Only some rows state a clone size, as once, few, many or a class for expanded clones.

TRBJ2-1,TRBV15,NA,TRBD2,CASKQRDSYNEQFF,TGTGCCTCTAAACAGCGGGACTCCTACAATGAGCAGTTCTTC
TRBJ2-1,TRBV9,once,NA,CASSPGHSSEQFF,TGTGCCAGCAGCCCAGGTCATAGTTCTGAGCAGTTCTTC
TRBJ2-1,TRBV9,NA,TRBD2,CASSGRGGLEQFF,TGTGCCAGCAGCGGGCGGGGGGGCCTTGAGCAGTTCTTC
TRBJ2-1,TRBV6-4,many,TRBD2,CASSPGTSEYNEQFF,TGTGCCAGCAGTCCCGGGACTAGCGAGTACAATGAGCAGTTCTTC
TRBJ1-5,TRBV19,NA,NA,CASSAAGYSNQPQHF,TGTGCCAGTAGTGCCGCCGGTTATAGCAATCAGCCCCAGCATTTT
TRBJ1-1,TRBV5-1,NA,NA,CASSLRGGAETEAFF,TGCGCCAGCAGCTTGCGCGGGGGCGCCGAGACTGAAGCTTTCTTT
TRBJ1-5,TRBV6-1,NA,NA,CASSSAPRGNQPQHF,TGTGCCAGCAGTTCGGCGCCCCGGGGCAATCAGCCCCAGCATTTT
TRBJ1-2,TRBV20-1,once,TRBD1,CSATDRAGYTF,TGCAGTGCTACCGACAGGGCTGGCTACACCTTC
TRBJ1-3,TRBV7-8,NA,TRBD1,CASSSQGVAGNTIYF,TGTGCCAGCAGCTCCCAGGGGGTGGCTGGAAACACCATATATTTT
TRBJ2-2,TRBV2,NA,NA,CASNRQTGVAGGLFF,TGTGCCAGCAACCGGCAAACAGGGGTTGCCGGGGGGCTGTTTTTT
TRBJ1-1,TRBV29-1,NA,NA,CSALMGRTEAFF,TGCAGCGCCCTAATGGGGCGCACTGAAGCTTTCTTT
TRBJ2-5,TRBV4-2,NA,NA,CASSQEGGGAPETQYF,TGTGCCAGCAGCCAAGAAGGAGGGGGGGCCCCAGAGACCCAGTACTTC
TRBJ1-2,TRBV6-1,NA,TRBD1,CACLGDSFYGYTF,TGTGCCTGCTTGGGGGACAGTTTTTATGGCTACACCTTC
TRBJ1-6,TRBV5-1,few,NA,CASSARAAGASISPLHF,TGCGCCAGCAGCGCAAGAGCGGCGGGGGCGTCAATATCACCCCTCCACTTT
TRBJ1-1,TRBV18,once,NA,CASSPRTANTEAFF,TGTGCCAGCTCACCACGTACAGCGAACACTGAAGCTTTCTTT
TRBJ2-5,TRBV7-6,NA,TRBD2,CASSGLAGGQETQYF,TGTGCCAGCAGCGGCCTAGCGGGGGGTCAAGAGACCCAGTACTTC
TRBJ1-2,TRBV9,NA,TRBD1,CASSTRQGLTDGYTF,TGTGCCAGCAGCACCCGACAGGGTCTGACCGATGGCTACACCTTC
TRBJ1-1,TRBV19,NA,NA,CASSRGTLNTEAFF,TGTGCCAGTAGTCGAGGCACGTTGAACACTGAAGCTTTCTTT
TRBJ1-2,TRBV4-1,NA,NA,CASSQAGTYGYTF,TGCGCCAGCAGCCAAGCCGGGACATATGGCTACACCTTC
TRBJ2-2,TRBV14,NA,NA,CASSRPSGSNTGELFF,TGTGCCAGCAGCCGACCGAGCGGATCGAACACCGGGGAGCTGTTTTTT
TRBJ2-5,TRBV6-6,NA,NA,CASSFEGAQETQYF,TGTGCCAGCAGTTTCGAGGGCGCACAAGAGACCCAGTACTTC
TRBJ2-7,TRBV2,NA,NA,CASSPRVSNEQYF,TGTGCCAGCAGTCCCCGAGTCTCAAACGAGCAGTACTTC
TRBJ2-6,TRBV27,NA,NA,CASSTILTGANVLTF,TGTGCCAGCAGTACCATTCTAACCGGGGCCAACGTCCTGACTTTC
TRBJ2-5,TRBV5-1,NA,NA,CASSLATGTRRRQYF,TGCGCCAGCAGCTTGGCAACCGGGACACGACGAAGGCAGTACTTC
TRBJ1-2,TRBV4-2,NA,NA,CASSQRTGSSYGYTF,TGTGCCAGCAGCCAACGTACAGGGAGCAGCTATGGCTACACCTTC
TRBJ1-4,TRBV5-6,few,TRBD1,CASSVDRVATNEKLFF,TGTGCCAGCAGCGTGGACAGGGTAGCAACTAATGAAAAACTGTTTTTT
TRBJ1-3,TRBV6-1,NA,NA,CASSEIRGNTIYF,TGTGCCAGCAGTGAAATCCGGGGAAACACCATATATTTT
TRBJ1-6,TRBV5-1,few,NA,CASSFGGGFSPLHF,TGCGCCAGCAGCTTCGGGGGAGGGTTTTCACCCCTCCACTTT
TRBJ2-3,TRBV7-2,NA,TRBD2,CASSFQTSGGADTQYF,TGTGCCAGCAGCTTCCAGACTAGCGGGGGAGCAGATACGCAGTATTTT
TRBJ1-2,TRBV11-2,NA,NA,CASSLDLPGTREEF,TGTGCCAGCAGCTTAGATTTGCCCGGGACGAGGGAGGAGTTC
TRBJ1-1,TRBV30,NA,NA,CAWKQLEAFF,TGTGCCTGGAAACAGCTTGAAGCTTTCTTT
TRBJ1-1,TRBV10-2,NA,NA,CASRWQGNTEAFF,TGCGCCAGCAGGTGGCAGGGGAACACTGAAGCTTTCTTT
TRBJ1-2,TRBV6-1,few,NA,CASSDSGGYTF,TGTGCCAGCAGTGACTCGGGTGGCTACACCTTC
TRBJ1-1,TRBV5-1,NA,NA,CASSYNENTEAFF,TGCGCCAGCAGCTACAATGAGAACACTGAAGCTTTCTTT
TRBJ2-7,TRBV7-9,NA,NA,CASSLGKLTYEQYF,TGTGCCAGCAGCTTAGGAAAACTCACCTACGAGCAGTACTTC
TRBJ2-7,TRBV18,NA,TRBD1,CASSFGQGLDEQYF,TGTGCCAGCTCATTCGGACAGGGTCTCGACGAGCAGTACTTC
TRBJ2-7,TRBV6-5,NA,TRBD1,CASRPGQGSYEQYF,TGTGCCAGCAGACCGGGACAGGGATCCTACGAGCAGTACTTC
TRBJ2-3,TRBV7-7,NA,NA,CASSPVGSNTQYF,TGTGCTAGCAGCCCCGTCGGTAGCAATACGCAGTATTTT
TRBJ1-3,TRBV18,NA,NA,CASSPSLGNTIYF,TGTGCCAGCTCACCCAGTCTTGGAAACACCATATATTTT
TRBJ2-5,TRBV7-9,few,TRBD1,CSSSLVKDRVIQETQYF,TGTTCCAGCAGCTTAGTAAAAGACAGGGTAATTCAAGAGACCCAGTACTTC
TRBJ1-3,TRBV10-3,NA,NA,CAIRRDISSGNTIYF,TGTGCCATCAGGAGGGACATCTCCTCTGGAAACACCATATATTTT
TRBJ2-7,TRBV19,NA,NA,CASGHFSYEQYF,TGTGCCAGCGGACACTTCTCCTACGAGCAGTACTTC
TRBJ2-4,TRBV4-1,NA,TRBD2,CASSQATPGGLNIQYF,TGCGCCAGCAGCCAAGCAACCCCCGGGGGGTTAAACATTCAGTACTTC
TRBJ1-3,TRBV11-2,NA,TRBD1,CASSLNLGQSSGNTIYF,TGTGCCAGCAGCTTAAACCTGGGACAGTCTTCTGGAAACACCATATATTTT